Sequencing of this T cell receptor beta chain was carried out in a study of graft-versus-host responses after intestinal transplantation. Background on the study: Those transplanted obtained multivisceral, liver-intestinal, or isolated intestinal grafts. Each recipient received anti-thymocyte globulin induction, then tacrolimus and steroids for 3 to 4 years.

The table came from immunoSEQ multiplex PCR; TCRdb's copy has only in-frame clones and leaves some out. Altogether roughly 97,000 clones are present, 91% being singletons, with the ten largest covering more than 0.15%. Turning to this clone: Its antigen is not known.

Study-level results: Marrow from the recipient contained GvH clones, some of which had appeared first in ileum or blood. Among circulating GvH clones, peak levels were associated with early post-transplant declines in HvG clones.

V dropped 2 bases and J dropped 1; count of bases not matched to a gene: 3. This CDR3 comprises 15 residues. Looked up from germline, CDR1 is SGHRS and CDR2 is YFSETQ. This sample comprised unstimulated CD4+ T cells sorted from spleen or lymph node cells, obtained before transplant. The clonotype was recovered from a human donor who was the organ donor for an intestinal transplant. The genes are TRBV5-1 and TRBJ2-3; TRBD1 matches at 8 bases. The CDR3 loop is CASSFRGLGTDTQYF. The CDR3 DNA reads TGCGCCAGCAGCTTCAGGGGGCTCGGCACAGATACGCAGTATTTT.